The 8 T cell receptor beta chains given below trace back to one sample, sequenced in a study of OX40 agonist ivuxolimab in advanced cancers. Some clones are missing from TCRdb's copy, which holds only in-frame ones; the method was immunoSEQ multiplex PCR. The table includes some 42,000 clones, 75% to 90% detected once. Here the sequenced sample was CD4+ or CD8+ T cells sorted from blood, taken in a trial of the OX40 agonist ivuxolimab. The receptor set was obtained from an adult with an advanced solid tumor such as melanoma, head and neck, liver or kidney cancer.

The rearrangement uses TRBV15 and TRBJ2-5, with no clear D. TRBJ2-7 matches the DNA end more closely, so the J call is doubtful. Germline V CDR1 and CDR2: LNHNV, YYDKDF (reference sequence). The length of the CDR3 is 14 residues. The chain's CDR3 is CATSRVVGEYEQYF. The CDR3 region has the DNA TGTGCCACCAGCAGAGTCGTTGGCGAGTACGAGCAGTACTTC.

The V gene is TRBV7-2, the J gene TRBJ1-3; the D is unclear. CDR1 and CDR2 (germline): SGHTA, FQGNSA. V was trimmed by 5 bases and J by 3 bases, leaving 14 bases between them. This CDR3 spans 15 amino acids. The CDR3 DNA reads as TGTGCCAGCAGCATAAGGTCTCGGGATGGAAACACCATATATTTT. It codes for CASSIRSRDGNTIYF.

The V and J genes are TRBV28 and TRBJ1-6, with D possibly being TRBD1 (5 bases). Germline CDR1 reads MDHEN; CDR2 reads SYDVKM. The V end was cut by 3 bases, the J end by 8 bases, with 14 bases between. The CDR3 is made up of 15 amino acids. The CDR3 sequence is CASSFGGTEYSPLHF. Here the CDR3 DNA reads TGTGCCAGCAGTTTTGGAGGGACCGAGTATTCACCCCTCCACTTT.

The J gene is TRBJ1-1, the V gene TRBV7-3, with unresolved D. The CDR3 totals 15 residues. Germline values: CDR1 SGHTA, CDR2 FQGTGA. Between the trimmed V and J ends, which lost 2 bases and 0 bases, there was a span of 10 bases. CDR3 in DNA: TGTGCCAGCAGCTTACTCGGAGTAATGAACACTGAAGCTTTCTTT. Encoded protein: CASSLLGVMNTEAFF.

This rearrangement joins TRBV29-1 to TRBJ1-2; 10 bases are shared with TRBD1. CDR3 length: 19 residues. Germline values: CDR1 SQVTM, CDR2 ANQGSEA. V gave up 3 bases and J gave up 0 bases; unmatched junction bases: 16. The CDR3 DNA sequence: TGCAGCGTTGACGGATCGGTAGGGACAGGGGTTCTTACTAACTATGGCTACACCTTC. It is translated as CSVDGSVGTGVLTNYGYTF.

The chain joins TRBV4-2 to TRBJ2-4, with TRBD2 matching 12 bases. This CDR3 has 21 residues. V shed 1 base and J 1 base; nucleotides not matched to a gene: 14. Per germline, CDR1 LGHNA and CDR2 YNFKEQ. CDR3 DNA sequence: TGTGCCAGCAGCCAAGGAATAGTACTAGCGGGGGGCGGGGGCGCCAAAAACATTCAGTACTTC. Amino acids: CASSQGIVLAGGGGAKNIQYF.

This clone was seen only a few times. The rearrangement links TRBV10-1 to TRBJ2-1; no clear D gene. V gave up 3 bases and J gave up 9 bases, with 6 bases separating them. The germline V gene encodes CDR1 WNHNN and CDR2 SYGVQD (reference sequence). The CDR3 has 11 residues. The CDR3 DNA sequence: TGCGCCAGCAGTGATTTTGGTGAGCAGTTCTTC. Its protein is CASSDFGEQFF.

In its sample, this clone was seen once. The chain links TRBV15 to TRBJ1-4; 8 nucleotides align to TRBD1. Germline V gives CDR1 LNHNV, CDR2 YYDKDF (reference sequence). This CDR3 spans 16 amino acids. The J segment lost 8 bases and the V segment lost 3 bases, leaving 11 bases of the junction unmatched. In DNA form, the CDR3 reads TGTGCCACCAGCAGTATGTGGGACAGGCCTATGGAAAAACTGTTTTTT. Its protein product is CATSSMWDRPMEKLFF.